This record concerns one TCR beta chain sequence. Trimming removed 3 bases from V and 4 bases from J, with 10 bases in between. There are 14 residues in the CDR3. Per germline, CDR1 LNHDA and CDR2 SQIVND (reference sequence). The data belong to a study of blood T cell repertoires in COVID-19. About the research overall: T cells, B-cell-depleted T cells, or PBMCs supplied cDNA or gDNA.

Clones were sequenced by immunoSEQ multiplex PCR, and TCRdb holds only the in-frame ones, with some missing. Of approximately 51,000 clones listed, 70% to 85% are singletons. Material for sequencing was peripheral blood. This TCR was sampled from a human donor in a cohort sampled during active COVID-19. The rearrangement joins TRBV19 to TRBJ2-1, with a tentative D call TRBD2 (5 bases). This chain's CDR3 is CASSIQRLYNEQFF. CDR3 in DNA: TGTGCCAGTAGTATTCAGCGGTTATACAATGAGCAGTTCTTC.